This record looks at one TCR beta chain sequence and its context. The antigen is not known. These data originate in a study of human T cells and chemical hapten exposure. Study-wide results and limits: DPC sensitization produced no change in TCRs with frequency above 1 in 1000.

Via MiXCR, TCRdb re-called the RACE reads, giving one row per CDR3 protein. The sample lists roughly 70,000 distinct CDR3 sequences, around 9.8% occurring once. V shed 0 bases and J shed 2 bases, with 13 bases lying between them. The length of the CDR3 is 15 residues. CDR1 and CDR2 (germline): DFQATT, SNEGSKA (reference sequence). This sample's time point: patch test 1, 2 weeks after DPC sensitization. As for treatment: therapeutic diphenylcyclopropenone sensitization with weekly scalp DPC. The chain carries TRBV20-1 and TRBJ1-2, with D possibly being TRBD1 (5 bases). The receptor's source is a woman aged 40 to 55 with alopecia areata. Some clones in this sample may be carry-over from other donors' samples. The starting material was whole blood, obtained in connection with sensitization to the hapten diphenylcyclopropenone (DPC). The CDR3 coding sequence is TGCAGTGCTAGAGATCCGTCGGGGCTAAACTATGGCTACACCTTC. Amino acids: CSARDPSGLNYGYTF.